The text below deals with one T cell receptor (beta chain). Its antigen is currently not known. Base qualities were left out, and no much larger clone turns up one base away. This specimen belongs to a study of control samples from healthy donors and cancer patients (dated by TCRdb to about 2020). The library was generated by the immunoSEQ multiplex PCR assay. The clones in this table, taken by TCRdb from immuneACCESS, are in-frame only. Not every clone is retained; where verified, under half of the shortfall comes from an unresolved V gene, and the cause of the rest is unknown. This sample has 95,000 to 150,000 clones in its table, and 89% of those were observed once. The ten largest clones add up to approximately 39% of the sample. This TCR came from a man between 50 and 59 years old in good health. Sequencing used blood.

The nucleotide sequence is given as TGCGCCAGCAGCTTGGCCTCGATTGCAGACACTGAAGCTTTCTTT. Its translation reads: CASSLASIADTEAFF. The rearrangement joined TRBV5-1 to TRBJ1-1; the D gene is unclear. The germline V gene sets CDR1 to SGHRS and CDR2 to YFSETQ. From the cysteine up to the phenylalanine, the CDR3 has a length of 15 residues. Left in the record is the CDR3 DNA by itself, 45 bases read in frame from the first base. A distance of 12 bases separates the germline ends of V and J, which lose 0 bases and 3 bases respectively.